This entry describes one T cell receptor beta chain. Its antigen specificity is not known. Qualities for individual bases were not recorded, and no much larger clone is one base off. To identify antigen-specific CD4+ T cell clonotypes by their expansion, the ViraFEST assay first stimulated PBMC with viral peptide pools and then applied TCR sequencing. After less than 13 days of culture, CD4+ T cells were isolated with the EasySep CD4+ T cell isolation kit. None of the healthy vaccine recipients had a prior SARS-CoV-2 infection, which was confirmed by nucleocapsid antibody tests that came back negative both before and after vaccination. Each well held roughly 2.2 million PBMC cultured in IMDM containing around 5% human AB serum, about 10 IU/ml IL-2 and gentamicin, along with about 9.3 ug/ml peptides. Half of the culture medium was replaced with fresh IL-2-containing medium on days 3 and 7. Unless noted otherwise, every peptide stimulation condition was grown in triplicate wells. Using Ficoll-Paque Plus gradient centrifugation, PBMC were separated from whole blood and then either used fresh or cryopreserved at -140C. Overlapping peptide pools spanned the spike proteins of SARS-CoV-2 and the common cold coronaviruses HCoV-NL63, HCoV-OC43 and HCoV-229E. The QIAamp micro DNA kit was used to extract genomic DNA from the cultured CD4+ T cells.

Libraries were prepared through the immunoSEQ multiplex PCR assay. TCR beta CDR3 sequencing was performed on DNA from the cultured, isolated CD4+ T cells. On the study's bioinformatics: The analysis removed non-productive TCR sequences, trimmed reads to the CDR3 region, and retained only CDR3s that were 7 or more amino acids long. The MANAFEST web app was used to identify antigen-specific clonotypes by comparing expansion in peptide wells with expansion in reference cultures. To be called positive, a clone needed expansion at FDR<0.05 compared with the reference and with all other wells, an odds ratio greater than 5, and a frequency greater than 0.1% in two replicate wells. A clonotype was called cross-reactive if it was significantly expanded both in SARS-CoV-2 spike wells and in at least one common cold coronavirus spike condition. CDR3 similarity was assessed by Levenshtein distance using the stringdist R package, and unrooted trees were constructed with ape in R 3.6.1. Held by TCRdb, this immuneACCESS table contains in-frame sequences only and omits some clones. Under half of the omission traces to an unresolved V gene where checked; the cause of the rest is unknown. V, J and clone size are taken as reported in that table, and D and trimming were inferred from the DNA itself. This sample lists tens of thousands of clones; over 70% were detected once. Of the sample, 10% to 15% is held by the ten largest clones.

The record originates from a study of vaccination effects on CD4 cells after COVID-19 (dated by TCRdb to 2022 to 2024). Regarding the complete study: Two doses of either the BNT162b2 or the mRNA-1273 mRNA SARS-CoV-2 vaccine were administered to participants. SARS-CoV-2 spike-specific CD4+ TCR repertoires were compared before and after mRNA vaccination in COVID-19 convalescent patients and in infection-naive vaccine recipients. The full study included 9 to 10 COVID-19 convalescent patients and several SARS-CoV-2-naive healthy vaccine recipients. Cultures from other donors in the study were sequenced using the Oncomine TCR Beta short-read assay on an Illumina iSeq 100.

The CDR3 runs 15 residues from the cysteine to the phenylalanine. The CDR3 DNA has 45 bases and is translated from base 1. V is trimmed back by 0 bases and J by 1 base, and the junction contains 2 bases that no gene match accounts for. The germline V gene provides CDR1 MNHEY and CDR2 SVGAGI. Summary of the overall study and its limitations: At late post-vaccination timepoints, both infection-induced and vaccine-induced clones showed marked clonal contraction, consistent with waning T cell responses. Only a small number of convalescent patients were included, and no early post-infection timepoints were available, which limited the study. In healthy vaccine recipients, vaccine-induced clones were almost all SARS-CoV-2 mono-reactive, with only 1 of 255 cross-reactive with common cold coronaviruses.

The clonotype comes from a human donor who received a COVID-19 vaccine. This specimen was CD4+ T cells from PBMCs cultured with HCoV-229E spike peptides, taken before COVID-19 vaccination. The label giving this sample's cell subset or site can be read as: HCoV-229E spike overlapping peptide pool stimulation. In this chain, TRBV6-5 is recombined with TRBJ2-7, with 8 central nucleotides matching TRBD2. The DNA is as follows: TGTGCCAGCAGTTACTCAGGACTAGCTTCCTACGAGCAGTACTTC. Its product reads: CASSYSGLASYEQYF.